This TCR beta chain emerged from a study of blood T cell repertoires in COVID-19. Germline lookup yields CDR1 SGHTA and CDR2 FQGNSA. The CDR3 runs 15 residues. Trimming pared 1 base from V and 14 bases from J, leaving 21 bases between. Method: immunoSEQ multiplex PCR; TCRdb's copy keeps in-frame clones and lacks some. The sample gives about 250,000 clones, about 80% of which show up once; approximately 9.1% is in the top ten. This sequence originates from an elderly man with acute or convalescent COVID-19. Sequenced: peripheral blood. The rearrangement joins TRBV7-2 to TRBJ2-1, with D tentatively TRBD1 (5 bases). The CDR3 sequence: CASSLGPSGSQGEFF. The CDR3 bases are TGTGCCAGCAGCTTAGGACCCTCGGGTTCACAAGGGGAGTTCTTC. The whole variable domain, remainder taken from reference TRBV7-2 and TRBJ2-1, is GAGVSQSPSNKVTEKGKDVELRCDPISGHTALYWYRQSLGQGLEFLIYFQGNSAPDKSGLPSDRFSAERTGGSVSTLTIQRTQQEDSAVYLCASSLGPSGSQGEFFGPGTRLTVL.